One and the same sample provided the 8 T cell receptor beta chains below, sequenced in a study of CD8 T cells in ankylosing spondylitis (dated by TCRdb to about 2017). Libraries were constructed by 5' RACE. The sequencer listed for this sample is Illumina HiSeq 2500. TCRdb handled the public reads itself, with Q25 trimming in fastp and clone calling in MiXCR, and kept productive beta chains. Every entry covers one CDR3 protein and lists the most common genes and DNA from its rows. This sample gives some 140,000 distinct CDR3 sequences in total; roughly an eighth of them show up just once. Together, the top ten hold 4.1% of the sample. Material for sequencing was blood, either unsorted or a sorted T cell fraction (not recorded which). Source of these receptors: a female donor with ankylosing spondylitis or in good health (not recorded which).

The chain links TRBV12-3 or TRBV12-4 to TRBJ1-1; a weak D match, TRBD1 (5 bases). Trimming took off 4 bases at V and 14 bases at J, with 26 bases between the two ends. This CDR3 comprises 15 residues. CDR3 in amino acids: CASSSPGQGPTLGFF. In nucleotides, the CDR3 is TGTGCCAGCAGTTCCCCCGGTCAGGGCCCTACCCTAGGCTTCTTT.

Ten or more counts support this clonotype. The CDR3 region has the DNA TGTGCCAGCAGTTCCAACACGGGCACCGGGGAGCTGTTTTTT. Its translation: CASSSNTGTGELFF. This sequence joins TRBV12-3 or TRBV12-4 and TRBJ2-2, with D unresolved. V lost 4 bases to trimming and J lost 4 bases, with 10 bases between them. The CDR3 totals 14 residues.

Comments on this clonotype: A much more abundant neighbour one base away suggests this may be a read error. The genes are TRBV25-1 and TRBJ2-7; possibly TRBD1 or TRBD2 for D (6 bases each). The germline V gene has CDR1 MGHDK and CDR2 SYGVNS. Trimming took 3 bases from V and 3 from J, leaving 18 bases between them. This CDR3 region has 16 residues. Here the CDR3 DNA reads TGTGCCAGCAGTGAGAGGGGGGTCGGGACGGGCTACGAGCAGTACTTC. This translates into CASSERGVGTGYEQYF.

This clonotype occurred many times. J is TRBJ2-7 and V is TRBV3-1, with 10 bases matching TRBD2. This CDR3 region has 16 residues. The ends lost 4 bases at V and 3 bases at J; junction bases unmatched: 9. Germline V lookup: CDR1 LGHDT, CDR2 YNNKEL (reference sequence). This CDR3 is CASSPSTGLADYEQYF. Here the CDR3 DNA reads TGTGCCAGCAGCCCCTCGACCGGACTAGCGGACTACGAGCAGTACTTC.

This clonotype was seen repeatedly, ten times or more. The rearrangement joins TRBV7-9 to TRBJ1-5; D possibly corresponds to TRBD1 (5 bases). Germline CDR1 is SEHNR and CDR2 is FQNEAQ (reference sequence). This CDR3 has 13 residues. The V end was cut by 5 bases, the J end by 6 bases, with 11 bases between. In nucleotides, the CDR3 is TGTGCCAGCAGCCAGGGATTGGGTCAGCCCCAGCATTTT. It translates to CASSQGLGQPQHF.

This clonotype was recorded at least ten times. The chain has TRBV12-3 or TRBV12-4 and TRBJ2-5, with 14 nucleotides matching TRBD2. There are 15 residues in the CDR3. The V and J ends lost 10 bases and 5 bases, in that order; junction bases with no gene match: 9. CDR3 residues: CATLPGLAGVETQYF. In DNA form, the CDR3 reads TGTGCCACCCTTCCGGGACTAGCGGGAGTGGAGACCCAGTACTTC.

This clonotype was recorded at least ten times. The chain links TRBV27 to TRBJ1-2; no definite D call. Germline CDR1 is MNHEY and CDR2 is SMNVEV (reference sequence). The CDR3 contains 14 residues. The V and J ends lost 3 bases and 0 bases respectively, with 8 bases between them. The chain's CDR3 is CASSFTSANYGYTF. CDR3 bases: TGTGCCAGCAGTTTCACATCAGCTAACTATGGCTACACCTTC.

On this clonotype: A much larger clone differs by one base, so this may be a read error. The chain employs TRBV20-1 and TRBJ2-1; 8 nucleotides align to TRBD2. Germline CDR1 and CDR2: DFQATT and SNEGSKA (reference sequence). The CDR3 totals 16 residues. CDR3 bases: TGCAATGCTACCACCCCCACTAGCGGTAGTAGGAATGAGCAGTTCTTC. It specifies CNATTPTSGSRNEQFF.